The clone carrying this T cell receptor beta chain showed up just a few times. Its antigen is still unknown. The data were taken from a study of human T cells and chemical hapten exposure. Study at large: During the roughly 25-week study period, patients had diphenylcyclopropenone applied to the scalp every week. Yields of TCR per sample differed, chiefly owing to small differences in pooled library volume. Study results and limitations: Sensitization with DPC brought no change to TCRs above 1 in 1000 in frequency.

Individual cDNA molecules (in the library) carried attached unique molecular identifiers. TCRdb used MiXCR to reprocess the RACE reads, holding one entry per CDR3 protein. Counted here are more than 70,000 distinct CDR3 sequences, 11% occurring once; the ten biggest clones make up roughly 1%. Indicated time point: patch test 3, about 24 weeks after DPC sensitization. Sample treatment: therapeutic diphenylcyclopropenone sensitization with weekly scalp DPC. The V gene's germline CDR1 is LGHDT and CDR2 YNNKEL (reference sequence). V lost 3 bases and J lost 1, with 6 bases in between. The CDR3 consists of 14 residues.

Material: whole blood, obtained in connection with sensitization to the hapten diphenylcyclopropenone (DPC). The clonotype was recovered from a young woman with alopecia areata. Some clones in this sample may be carry-over from other donors' samples. The rearrangement uses TRBV3-1 and TRBJ2-2, with D possibly called TRBD1 or TRBD2 (5 bases each). The CDR3 loop reads CASSQGVNTGELFF. CDR3 nucleotide sequence: TGTGCCAGCAGCCAGGGGGTGAACACCGGGGAGCTGTTTTTT. Full variable domain (rest looked up from reference TRBV3-1 and TRBJ2-2): DTAVSQTPKYLVTQMGNDKSIKCEQNLGHDTMYWYKQDSKKFLKIMFSYNNKELIINETVPNRFSPKSPDKAHLNLHINSLELGDSAVYFCASSQGVNTGELFFGEGSRLTVL.